These 4 T cell receptor beta chains were all obtained from the same sample, sequenced in a study of blood T cell repertoires in COVID-19. Some clones are missing from TCRdb's copy, which holds only in-frame ones; the method was immunoSEQ multiplex PCR. This table has 230,000 or so clones, roughly 81% appearing once. Material: peripheral blood. These receptors originate from a woman older than 75 with COVID-19, enrolled during active disease.

The J gene is TRBJ2-3, the V gene TRBV7-9; TRBD1 matches 8 bases. The CDR3 spans 16 residues. Germline V gives CDR1 SEHNR, CDR2 FQNEAQ (reference sequence). The trim removed 1 base at V and 2 bases at J, leaving 5 bases unmatched. The CDR3 region is CASSLVRQGTTDTQYF. DNA for the CDR3: TGTGCCAGCAGCTTAGTAAGACAGGGGACCACAGATACGCAGTATTTT.

This clone was seen a single time. The chain employs TRBV2 and TRBJ2-1; 7 bases are shared with TRBD2. CDR3 size: 15 residues. Trimming at V came to 2 bases and at J to 7 bases, leaving 8 bases not matched to a gene. Germline CDR1 is SNHLY and CDR2 is FYNNEI. CDR3 protein: CASSEWLAGPNEQFF. The CDR3 DNA sequence: TGTGCCAGCAGTGAATGGTTAGCGGGCCCGAATGAGCAGTTCTTC.

This chain joins TRBV5-6 and TRBJ2-5, with TRBD2 as a possible D gene (6 bases). The germline CDR1 and CDR2 sequences are SGHDT and YYEEEE. Trimming removed 3 bases from V and 7 bases from J, with 7 bases in between. The CDR3 extends over 11 amino acids. CDR3 DNA sequence: TGTGCCAGCAGCTGGGGAGGGACCCAGTACTTC. Protein product: CASSWGGTQYF.

V and J are TRBV7-9 and TRBJ2-1; D is unresolved. Trimming cost V 3 bases and J 11 bases, with 14 bases left between them. Germline V lookup: CDR1 SEHNR, CDR2 FQNEAQ (reference sequence). The CDR3 consists of 13 residues. The CDR3 DNA is TGTGCCAGCAGCTTCCTTGGCTCTTTGCAGCAGTTCTTC. It yields the protein CASSFLGSLQQFF.